What follows is one TCR beta chain and its context. This entry belongs to a study of shared clonotypes between healthy human individuals. At the level of the study: Three plates were used per donor for CD4 naive, three for CD4 memory, two for CD8 naive and one for CD8 memory.

The ends were cut back, 0 bases at V and 7 bases at J, with 13 bases in the middle. Germline CDR1 reads MNHNY; CDR2 reads SVGAGI (reference sequence). This CDR3 is built from 15 residues. The assay was immunoSEQ multiplex PCR, and TCRdb's table has in-frame clones only and misses some. The data contain more than 900,000 clones, 70% to 80% of them seen just once; the ten biggest clones take up around 0.61%. This chain links TRBV6-6 with TRBJ2-1; D may correspond to TRBD1 or TRBD2 (5 bases each). Material for sequencing was memory CD4+ T cells from PBMCs. As for subset: CD45RA-negative fraction. This receptor was taken from a young man in good health. Some clones in this sample may be carry-over from other donors' samples. CDR3 residues: CASSYSVGVGNEQFF. The CDR3 DNA follows: TGTGCCAGCAGTTACTCGGTGGGGGTCGGAAATGAGCAGTTCTTC.